This is a list of T cell receptor beta chains from one sample in a study of radiation and T cells in renal cell carcinoma. Profiled with immunoSEQ multiplex PCR; TCRdb holds only in-frame clones, not every one. The sample has 110,000 to 150,000 clones, 70% to 90% seen once. The material sequenced was blood, taken from a patient whose treatment included radiotherapy and nephrectomy. The receptors derive from a woman between 50 and 59 years old with renal cell carcinoma. Both conserved end residues are part of each CDR3. The D gene is left open where the match is weak. A clone size is listed for some rows: how often the clone was seen (once, few, many), or a class if it is expanded.

d_gene	j_gene	abundance	v_gene	CDR3aa	CDR3nt
.	TRBJ1-2	.	TRBV5-1	CASRGDPGGDYGYTF	TGCGCCAGCAGGGGGGACCCCGGGGGAGACTATGGCTACACCTTC
.	TRBJ1-1	.	TRBV5-6	CASSLTGPTTEAFF	TGTGCCAGCAGCTTGACGGGACCTACCACTGAAGCTTTCTTT
.	TRBJ2-7	.	TRBV15	CATSRDLGYEQYF	TGTGCCACCAGCAGAGATCTGGGCTACGAGCAGTACTTC
.	TRBJ1-2	.	TRBV5-1	CASSLGSGNGYTF	TGCGCCAGCAGCTTGGGTTCAGGGAATGGCTACACCTTC
.	TRBJ1-6	.	TRBV6-5	CASRTSVLNSPLHF	TGTGCCAGCAGAACGTCGGTTCTTAATTCACCCCTCCACTTT
.	TRBJ2-1	few	TRBV28	CASVFGGVSVNEQFF	TGTGCCAGTGTTTTTGGGGGAGTATCCGTCAATGAGCAGTTCTTC
TRBD1	TRBJ2-3	.	TRBV5-1	CASSSTGGYTDTQYF	TGCGCCAGCAGCTCCACAGGGGGCTACACAGATACGCAGTATTTT
.	TRBJ1-2	.	TRBV19	CASSRSVLDGYTF	TGTGCCAGTAGTAGGTCGGTTCTCGATGGCTACACCTTC
.	TRBJ1-2	.	TRBV6-6	CASRGRTGSAYGYTF	TGTGCCAGCAGAGGTCGAACAGGGTCGGCCTATGGCTACACCTTC
.	TRBJ1-4	.	TRBV19	CASSTGRPNEKLFF	TGTGCCAGCAGCACGGGGCGCCCTAATGAAAAACTGTTTTTT
.	TRBJ1-2	.	TRBV19	CASRGTYGYTF	TGTGCCAGTAGAGGGACATATGGCTACACCTTC
.	TRBJ2-3	.	TRBV6-5	CASSYLGHRTDTQYF	TGTGCCAGCAGTTACTTGGGACACAGGACGGATACGCAGTATTTT
TRBD1	TRBJ1-3	few	TRBV27	CASSLSYRGISGNTIYF	TGTGCCAGCAGTTTATCCTACAGGGGGATCTCTGGAAACACCATATATTTT
.	TRBJ2-7	.	TRBV7-2	CASSWRGPPGEQYF	TGTGCCAGCAGTTGGCGGGGGCCCCCCGGCGAGCAGTACTTC
.	TRBJ1-4	.	TRBV28	CASREGEKLFF	TGTGCCAGCAGAGAAGGAGAAAAACTGTTTTTT
.	TRBJ2-5	.	TRBV15	CATSTRRAGLGETQYF	TGTGCCACCAGCACCCGCCGGGCGGGGTTGGGGGAGACCCAGTACTTC
.	TRBJ2-7	once	TRBV11-3	CASSLGGGATYEQYF	TGTGCCAGCAGCTTAGGTGGCGGAGCTACCTACGAGCAGTACTTC
.	TRBJ2-7	.	TRBV5-4	CASSLANSGILHEQYF	TGTGCCAGCAGCTTGGCAAATTCGGGGATTCTTCACGAGCAGTACTTC
TRBD1	TRBJ2-7	.	TRBV11-3	CASSLGKPGGTSSSYEQYF	TGTGCCAGCAGCTTGGGTAAGCCAGGGGGCACTTCGAGCTCCTACGAGCAGTACTTC
.	TRBJ2-1	.	TRBV6-1	CASSPQGRNEQFF	TGTGCCAGTTCACCCCAGGGTAGGAATGAGCAGTTCTTC
TRBD1	TRBJ2-7	.	TRBV28	CASSFSTGLGEQYF	TGTGCCAGCAGTTTCTCGACAGGGTTGGGAGAGCAGTACTTC
.	TRBJ2-1	.	TRBV7-9	CASSLFGAGLNEQFF	TGTGCCAGCAGCTTATTCGGCGCAGGGTTGAATGAGCAGTTCTTC
.	TRBJ1-5	.	TRBV5-6	CASSLGPGGSQPQHF	TGTGCCAGCAGCTTGGGCCCGGGGGGCAGTCAGCCCCAGCATTTT
TRBD1	TRBJ1-1	few	TRBV25-1	CASRGQGSTEAFF	TGTGCCAGCAGGGGACAGGGGAGCACTGAAGCTTTCTTT
TRBD1	TRBJ1-2	.	TRBV4-3	CASSQDWRGPYGRTF	TGCGCCAGCAGCCAAGATTGGAGGGGGCCGTATGGACGCACCTTC